A selection of T cell receptor beta chains follows, all from one sample in a study of CD8 T cells in ankylosing spondylitis. TCRdb used MiXCR to reprocess the 5' RACE reads, holding one entry per CDR3 protein. This table holds approximately 350,000 distinct CDR3 sequences, roughly 20% found once. The specimen was blood, either unsorted or a sorted T cell fraction (not recorded which). The source of these receptors is a male donor with ankylosing spondylitis or in good health (not recorded which). Both conserved end residues are part of each CDR3. A D gene is named only where the DNA matches it firmly. Only part of the rows carry a size: once, few, many, or a class if the clone is expanded.

size | J | V | D | DNA | CDR3
. | TRBJ2-3 | TRBV6-5 | . | TGTGCCAGCAGTTACAGAGTCTCGGACTTCGAAAGCACAGATACGCAGTATTTT | CASSYRVSDFESTDTQYF
few | TRBJ1-1 | TRBV12-3/TRBV12-4 | . | TGTGCCAGCACCTCCGGGAGGTTCTATGAAGCTTTCTTT | CASTSGRFYEAFF
. | TRBJ2-1 | TRBV5-8 | . | TGTGCCAGCAGTAACGGGGATGAGCAGTTCTTC | CASSNGDEQFF
few | TRBJ2-1 | TRBV28 | . | TGTGCCAGCAGGGGGACCAGCAACAATGAGCAGTTCTTC | CASRGTSNNEQFF
many | TRBJ2-7 | TRBV6-1 | . | TGTGCCAGCAGTGAGTCGGGACAAGCCCCCTACGAGCAGTACTTC | CASSESGQAPYEQYF
few | TRBJ2-3 | TRBV9 | TRBD2 | TGTGCCAGCAGCGTGACTCGACTAGCGGGGGTCTCTAGCACAGATACGCAGTATTTT | CASSVTRLAGVSSTDTQYF
. | TRBJ1-6 | TRBV7-9 | . | TGTGCCAGCAGCTTAGTGGGGTCCAATTCACCCCTCCACTTT | CASSLVGSNSPLHF
few | TRBJ1-4 | TRBV7-2 | . | TGTGCCAGCAGCCAGCAGACGGATGAAAAACTGTTTTTT | CASSQQTDEKLFF
few | TRBJ2-5 | TRBV4-2 | TRBD1 | TGTGCCAGCAGCCGAAGCAAAACCGGGACAGCCAACCAAGAGACCCAGTACTTC | CASSRSKTGTANQETQYF
. | TRBJ2-2 | TRBV6-4 | . | TGTGCCAGCAGTGACTTGGGGGCCGGGGAGCTGTTTTTT | CASSDLGAGELFF
. | TRBJ2-7 | TRBV28 | TRBD2 | TGTGCCAGCACGGGACTAGGCAAACCCTACGAGCAGTACTTC | CASTGLGKPYEQYF
. | TRBJ1-4 | TRBV7-9 | TRBD1 | TGTGCCAGCAGCACCCGGGACAGCGAACTGTTTTTT | CASSTRDSELFF
few | TRBJ2-3 | TRBV12-3/TRBV12-4 | . | TGTGCCAGCACCAGGTGGGGGGCAGGCACAGATACGCAGTATTTT | CASTRWGAGTDTQYF
. | TRBJ2-2 | TRBV7-6 | . | TGTGCCAGCAGCTTAGTCTGGGCCCCTCCGAACACCGGGGAGCTGTTTTTT | CASSLVWAPPNTGELFF
many | TRBJ2-1 | TRBV19 | . | TGTGCCAGTAGTCAGGGTGAGCAGTTCTTC | CASSQGEQFF
few | TRBJ1-1 | TRBV6-4 | . | TGTGCCAGCAGTGACTCGTTCTCACTGAACACTGAAGCTTTCTTT | CASSDSFSLNTEAFF
once | TRBJ2-7 | TRBV7-9 | TRBD1 | TGTGCCAGCAGCACCAGGGACAGGTGGAGCGGTGAGCAGTACTTC | CASSTRDRWSGEQYF
. | TRBJ1-3 | TRBV10-3 | . | TGTGCCACCTTGTCGAGCTCTGGAAACACCATATATTTT | CATLSSSGNTIYF
. | TRBJ2-5 | TRBV3-1 | . | TGTGCCAGCAGCCCCCTTGGAGGAGACAAACAAGAGACCCAGTACTTC | CASSPLGGDKQETQYF
few | TRBJ1-2 | TRBV20-1 | . | TGCAGTGCTCCACCGGGGGGTCAGAACTATGGCTACACCTTC | CSAPPGGQNYGYTF
. | TRBJ2-4 | TRBV4-2 | TRBD2 | TGTGCCAGCAGCCAAGGGGCGGGGGAGGTGGACAAAAACATTCAGTACTTC | CASSQGAGEVDKNIQYF
. | TRBJ1-4 | TRBV5-1 | TRBD1 | TGCGCCAGCAACTCCGGACAGGGAGATGAAAAACTGTTTTTT | CASNSGQGDEKLFF
few | TRBJ2-7 | TRBV10-2 | TRBD1 | TGCGCCAGCAGTGACTCCAGGACAGGGCTGTACTACGAGCAGTACTTC | CASSDSRTGLYYEQYF
. | TRBJ2-7 | TRBV6-1 | . | TGTGCCAGCCGTCAGAGACAGTTCTACGAGCAGTACTTC | CASRQRQFYEQYF
. | TRBJ2-1 | TRBV6-1 | TRBD2 | TGTGCCAGCAGAGGGACTAGCGGGATAGACAATGAGCAGTTCTTC | CASRGTSGIDNEQFF
few | TRBJ2-1 | TRBV30 | . | TGTGCCTGGTTTACGTACAATGAGCAGTTCTTC | CAWFTYNEQFF
few | TRBJ1-5 | TRBV28 | . | TGTGCCAGCAGTTTACCCTCTGGCGGGTTTAGCAATCAGCCCCAGCATTTT | CASSLPSGGFSNQPQHF
. | TRBJ2-2 | TRBV30 | . | TGTGCCTGGAGGGGGTACACCGGGGAGCTGTTTTTT | CAWRGYTGELFF
few | TRBJ2-3 | TRBV7-9 | TRBD2 | TGTGCCAGCAGCCACGGGGGGGGGAGTTCAGATACGCAGTATTTT | CASSHGGGSSDTQYF
few | TRBJ1-2 | TRBV4-1 | TRBD1 | TGCGCCAGCAGCCAAGGACAGGGGGCTAACTATGGCTACACCTTC | CASSQGQGANYGYTF
. | TRBJ2-7 | TRBV3-1 | . | TGTGCCAGCAGCCAAGATCCTGGCCAGTCCTACGAGCAGTACTTC | CASSQDPGQSYEQYF
many | TRBJ2-3 | TRBV12-3/TRBV12-4 | . | TGTGCCAGCAGTTACTCGGGTGATACGCAGTATTTT | CASSYSGDTQYF
. | TRBJ2-7 | TRBV20-1 | TRBD2 | TGCAGTGCTATCCAACCCCCGACTAGCGCGGGGTACTACGAGCAGTACTTC | CSAIQPPTSAGYYEQYF
few | TRBJ2-7 | TRBV9 | . | TGTGCCAGCAGCGTCGGGGGTCCCTCCTACGAGCAGTACTTC | CASSVGGPSYEQYF
few | TRBJ2-3 | TRBV6-1 | . | TGTGCCACACGGGGCGGGCCTCGGGATACGCAGTATTTT | CATRGGPRDTQYF
few | TRBJ2-3 | TRBV12-3/TRBV12-4 | TRBD1 | TGTGCCAGCAGGTGGGACAGGGTGATTGGAGATACGCAGTATTTT | CASRWDRVIGDTQYF
. | TRBJ2-7 | TRBV4-2 | . | TGTGCCAGCAGCCAACCGGGCCATAGAAGCGAGCAGTACTTC | CASSQPGHRSEQYF
. | TRBJ2-7 | TRBV27 | . | TGTGCCAGCAGTCCGGGGACGGTCGAACCTCTCTACGAGCAGTACTTC | CASSPGTVEPLYEQYF
few | TRBJ2-7 | TRBV27 | TRBD1 | TGTGCCAGCGCGCCCAGGGGGGGACAGGGTTCATACGAGCAGTACTTC | CASAPRGGQGSYEQYF
many | TRBJ1-2 | TRBV12-3/TRBV12-4 | . | TGTGCCAGCAGTTTAGGCGCGTCCCGGAACTATGGCTACACCTTC | CASSLGASRNYGYTF
. | TRBJ2-7 | TRBV7-9 | . | TGTGCCAGCAGCCTTCATGCGGCGGGGGCGGACTACGAGCAGTACTTC | CASSLHAAGADYEQYF
few | TRBJ2-7 | TRBV7-9 | TRBD1 | TGTGCCAGCAGCTCCACAACCGGACAGGTGATATCCTACGAGCAGTACTTC | CASSSTTGQVISYEQYF
. | TRBJ2-2 | TRBV30 | . | TGTGCCTGGAGCCACGGGGGAGGGGAGCTGTTTTTT | CAWSHGGGELFF
. | TRBJ2-1 | TRBV30 | TRBD1 | TGTGCCTGGGGAACGGGACAGGGTGACAATGAGCAGTTCTTC | CAWGTGQGDNEQFF
few | TRBJ2-3 | TRBV3-1 | . | TGTGCCAGCAGCCAAGGGGAGCTCCTTAATAGCCCCCACACAGATACGCAGTATTTT | CASSQGELLNSPHTDTQYF
. | TRBJ2-3 | TRBV6-5 | TRBD2 | TGTGCCAGCAGTTCTCAAGCGGGAAGCACAGATACGCAGTATTTT | CASSSQAGSTDTQYF
. | TRBJ2-5 | TRBV12-3/TRBV12-4 | TRBD2 | TGTGCCAGCAGTTTTGCCCTAGCGGGGGGGCCGGAGACCCAGTACTTC | CASSFALAGGPETQYF
. | TRBJ2-7 | TRBV4-2 | TRBD2 | TGTGCCAGCAGCCAATCCCCGGGACTAGCTTACGAGCAGTACTTC | CASSQSPGLAYEQYF
few | TRBJ2-7 | TRBV29-1 | TRBD1 | TGCAGCGTTGTAGGGACAGGCCTATCCTACGAGCAGTACTTC | CSVVGTGLSYEQYF